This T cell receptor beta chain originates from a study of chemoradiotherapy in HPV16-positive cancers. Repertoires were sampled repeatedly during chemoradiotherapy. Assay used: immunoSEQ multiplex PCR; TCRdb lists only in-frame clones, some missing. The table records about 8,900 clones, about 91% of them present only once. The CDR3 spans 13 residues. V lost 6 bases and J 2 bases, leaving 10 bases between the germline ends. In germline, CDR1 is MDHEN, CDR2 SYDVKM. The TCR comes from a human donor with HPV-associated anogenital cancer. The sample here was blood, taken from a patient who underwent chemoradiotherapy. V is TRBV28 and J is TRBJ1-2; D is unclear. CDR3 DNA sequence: TGTGCCAGCAGGATTACTGGGAACTATGGCTACACCTTC. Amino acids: CASRITGNYGYTF.